This T cell receptor beta chain stems from a study of T cells after yellow fever vaccination. Germline trimming cut 3 bases from V and 9 bases from J; bases unmatched to any gene: 12. Germline V gives CDR1 LGHDT, CDR2 YNNKEL (reference sequence). This CDR3 is built from 18 residues. From the 5' RACE reads, TCRdb called clonotypes with MiXCR, one entry per CDR3 protein. The sample records 95,000 to 150,000 distinct CDR3 sequences, under 9% being singletons. The sample in question was CD8+ T cells sorted from PBMCs, obtained on the day of the yellow fever booster vaccination. This receptor was identified in a man aged 18 to 29 who received the YFV17D yellow fever vaccine. This chain uses TRBV3-1 with TRBJ2-3; 16 positions match TRBD2. This CDR3 is CASSQLTGTSGGAGTQYF. The CDR3 DNA reads as TGTGCCAGCAGCCAGCTAACGGGGACTAGCGGGGGGGCCGGGACGCAGTATTTT.